One sample yielded the 8 T cell receptor beta chains listed below, sequenced in a study of identical twins. Using its own MiXCR run on the 5' RACE reads, TCRdb lists one record per CDR3 protein. The sample yields around 490,000 distinct CDR3 sequences, around 22% seen once. The same sample was also used in a study of yellow fever vaccine responses in identical twins.

The material sequenced was CD4+ T cells sorted from blood. Source of these receptors: a woman aged 18 to 35 in good health.

The chain employs TRBV14 and TRBJ1-5; D gene uncertain. Germline V gives CDR1 SGHDN, CDR2 FVKESK. V was clipped by 1 base and J by 6 bases, with 4 bases between them. This CDR3 has 12 amino acids. The CDR3 DNA reads TGTGCCAGCAGCCAAGGTAGTCAGCCCCAGCATTTT. As protein: CASSQGSQPQHF.

The J gene is TRBJ1-4, the V gene TRBV9; no clear D gene. The CDR3 loop spans 13 amino acids. V shed 4 bases and J shed 8 bases, with 12 bases lying between them. Germline CDR1 reads SGDLS; CDR2 reads YYNGEE. CDR3 sequence reads: CASSKELKEKLFF. The DNA of the CDR3 is TGTGCCAGCAGCAAGGAGTTGAAGGAAAAACTGTTTTTT.

CDR3 sequence: CSVVGDRGLRETQYF. CDR3 in DNA: TGCAGCGTTGTTGGGGACAGGGGACTTCGAGAGACCCAGTACTTC. V and J are TRBV29-1 and TRBJ2-5, with 10 bases matching TRBD1. The length of the CDR3 is 15 residues. The germline gives CDR1 SQVTM, CDR2 ANQGSEA. Trimming took 4 bases from V and 4 from J; bases not matched to a gene: 9. The full variable domain, rest sourced from reference TRBV29-1 and TRBJ2-5, is SAVISQKPSRDICQRGTSLTIQCQVDSQVTMMFWYRQQPGQSLTLIATANQGSEATYESGFVIDKFPISRPNLTFSTLTVSNMSPEDSSIYLCSVVGDRGLRETQYFGPGTRLLVL.

This clonotype was counted at least ten times. V gene TRBV12-3 or TRBV12-4 combines with J gene TRBJ2-7, with 8 positions matching TRBD1. Trimming removed 4 bases from V and 2 bases from J; junction bases left unmatched: 1. The CDR3 covers 13 residues. CDR3 in amino acids: CASSYRGTYEQYF. CDR3 DNA: TGTGCCAGCAGTTACAGGGGGACCTACGAGCAGTACTTC.

The J gene is TRBJ2-3, the V gene TRBV10-3; either TRBD1 or TRBD2 may fit D (5 bases each). There are 13 residues in the CDR3. Germline CDR1 is ENHRY and CDR2 is SYGVKD. V lost 3 bases and J lost 4, with 8 bases in between. CDR3 sequence: CAISDGAPDTQYF. The CDR3 DNA is TGTGCCATCAGTGACGGGGCCCCAGATACGCAGTATTTT.

This clonotype was seen a few times. This chain connects TRBV7-2 to TRBJ2-2, with D perhaps TRBD2 (5 bases). The CDR3 spans 14 residues. V was pared by 6 bases and J by 6 bases, with 14 bases between. Germline V gives CDR1 SGHTA, CDR2 FQGNSA. CDR3 sequence reads: CASSSEGIAGELFF. The CDR3 bases are TGTGCCAGCAGTAGTGAGGGAATCGCCGGGGAGCTGTTTTTT.

A note on this clonotype: The junction shows a germline mismatch at one end, possibly a read error. This chain connects TRBV5-6 to TRBJ2-4; 7 bases fit TRBD1. The CDR3 runs to 12 residues. Germline loops: CDR1 SGHDT, CDR2 YYEEEE. The CDR3 DNA follows: TGTGCCAGCAGCTTCGGGACAGACATTAAGTACTTC. This codes for CASSFGTDIKYF.

The rearrangement links TRBV12-3 or TRBV12-4 to TRBJ2-3; the D gene is possibly TRBD2 (6 bases). The ends were cut back, 2 bases at V and 3 bases at J, with 12 bases in the middle. This CDR3 is 15 amino acids long. The CDR3, as DNA: TGTGCCAGCAGTTTACCGGGAGTGGGGACAGATACGCAGTATTTT. This gives the protein CASSLPGVGTDTQYF.